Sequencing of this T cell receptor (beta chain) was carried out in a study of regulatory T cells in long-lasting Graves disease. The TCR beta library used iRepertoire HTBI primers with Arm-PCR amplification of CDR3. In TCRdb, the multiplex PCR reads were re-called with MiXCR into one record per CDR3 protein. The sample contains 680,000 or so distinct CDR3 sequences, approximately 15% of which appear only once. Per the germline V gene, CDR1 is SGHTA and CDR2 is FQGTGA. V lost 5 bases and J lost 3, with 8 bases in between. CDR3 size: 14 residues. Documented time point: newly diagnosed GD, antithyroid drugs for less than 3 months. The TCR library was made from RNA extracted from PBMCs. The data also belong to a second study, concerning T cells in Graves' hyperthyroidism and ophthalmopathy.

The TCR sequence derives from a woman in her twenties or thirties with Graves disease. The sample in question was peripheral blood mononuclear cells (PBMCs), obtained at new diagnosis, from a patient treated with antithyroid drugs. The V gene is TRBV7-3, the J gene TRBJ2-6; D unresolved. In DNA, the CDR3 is TGTGCCAGCAGCCCCTCCGTTGGGGCCAACGTCCTGACTTTC. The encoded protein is CASSPSVGANVLTF.